The sequence of this TCR beta chain was determined in a study of OX40 agonist ivuxolimab in advanced cancers. Profiling relied on immunoSEQ multiplex PCR, and the TCRdb table lists in-frame clones only, not all of them. Altogether some 30,000 clones are present, more than 75% being singletons, with the ten largest covering 30% to 35%. V was trimmed by 6 bases and J by 5 bases, leaving 8 bases between them. Germline values: CDR1 MGHRA, CDR2 YSYEKL. This CDR3 region has 11 residues. This sequence joins TRBV4-1 and TRBJ2-7, with a possible D match to TRBD1 (5 bases). This receptor was obtained from an adult with an advanced solid tumor such as melanoma, head and neck, liver or kidney cancer. Source: CD4+ or CD8+ T cells sorted from blood, taken in a trial of the OX40 agonist ivuxolimab. Here the CDR3 reads CASSQGNEQYF. The CDR3 bases are TGCGCCAGCAGTCAGGGCAACGAGCAGTACTTC.